One sample yielded the 20 T cell receptor beta chains listed below, sequenced in a study of radiotherapy plus CTLA-4 blockade in lung cancer. Measured with immunoSEQ multiplex PCR; TCRdb has only the in-frame clones, and not every one. The sample consists of some 80,000 clones, 70% to 85% of them appearing once. Sequencing used peripheral blood, obtained from a patient treated with radiotherapy plus ipilimumab. The origin of the receptors is a human donor with non-small cell lung cancer who had stable disease on radiotherapy plus ipilimumab.

The V and J genes are TRBV2 and TRBJ2-3, with 7 nucleotides matching TRBD2. The CDR3 sequence is 15 residues long. The J segment lost 1 base and the V segment lost 6 bases, leaving 7 bases of the junction unmatched. Germline CDR1 SNHLY, CDR2 FYNNEI. In DNA, the CDR3 is TGTGCCAGCAGCTCCGGCAGCGGGGGCACAGATACGCAGTATTTT. It codes for CASSSGSGGTDTQYF.

The chain couples TRBV5-8 to TRBJ2-2, with 9 bases matching TRBD1. Germline CDR1 is SGHTS and CDR2 is YDEGEE. V dropped 0 bases and J dropped 9; count of bases not matched to a gene: 6. The CDR3 runs 15 residues. The CDR3 coding sequence is TGTGCCAGCAGCTTGGCACAGGGGGCGGTGAGGGAGCTGTTTTTT. Protein: CASSLAQGAVRELFF.

The table lists this clone with a count of one. The V call is TRBV10-1, the J call TRBJ1-5; D unclear. Trimming took off 3 bases at V and 9 bases at J, with 12 bases between the two ends. In germline, CDR1 is WNHNN, CDR2 SYGVQD (reference sequence). The CDR3 runs to 13 residues. CDR3 sequence (DNA): TGCGCCAGCAGTGATTCTCCCAATGTGCCCCAGCATTTT. Protein product: CASSDSPNVPQHF.

CDR3 nucleotides: TGCAGCGTTGTCCCGGACAGGTACTTCACTGAAGCTTTCTTT. Amino acid sequence: CSVVPDRYFTEAFF. The chain employs TRBV29-1 and TRBJ1-1; 7 bases are a match to TRBD1. The CDR3 length is 14 residues. V dropped 4 bases and J dropped 4; count of bases not matched to a gene: 9. Germline V lookup: CDR1 SQVTM, CDR2 ANQGSEA.

V usage is TRBV28 and J usage is TRBJ2-1; a possible D gene is TRBD2 (5 bases). Trimming took 0 bases from V and 8 from J, leaving 8 bases between them. In germline, CDR1 is MDHEN, CDR2 SYDVKM. The CDR3 has 13 residues. CDR3 DNA: TGTGCCAGCAGTTTATGGAGGGCCTATGAGCAGTTCTTC. It encodes CASSLWRAYEQFF.

The CDR3 sequence is CASSDSWAGGSNEQFF. In nucleotides, the CDR3 is TGCGCCAGCAGTGACTCTTGGGCGGGGGGCAGTAATGAGCAGTTCTTC. The V and J genes are TRBV10-2 and TRBJ2-1; 8 nucleotides align to TRBD2. The CDR3 length is 16 residues. The junction had 11 bases not matched to a gene; V was cut back by 3 bases and J by 7 bases. From germline, CDR1 is WSHSY and CDR2 SAAADI.

The V and J genes are TRBV28 and TRBJ2-1, with D hard to call. The germline V and J ends were trimmed by 3 bases and 4 bases, with 7 bases remaining between them. The CDR3 is 13 residues long. Germline assignment: CDR1 MDHEN and CDR2 SYDVKM. The CDR3, as DNA: TGTGCCAGCAGTTTTAATCGGTACAATGAGCAGTTCTTC. Amino acid sequence: CASSFNRYNEQFF.

This clone was observed a few times. The chain combines TRBV18 with TRBJ2-7, with D maybe TRBD2 (6 bases). The V end was cut by 5 bases, the J end by 0 bases, with 11 bases between. From germline, CDR1 is KGHSH and CDR2 LQKENI. The length of the CDR3 is 14 residues. The CDR3 nucleotides read TGTGCCAGCTCATTCGGGGGAAGCTCCTACGAGCAGTACTTC. Translating gives CASSFGGSSYEQYF. Filled out from reference TRBV18 and TRBJ2-7, the complete variable domain reads NAGVMQNPRHLVRRRGQEARLRCSPMKGHSHVYWYRQLPEEGLKFMVYLQKENIIDESGMPKERFSAEFPKEGPSILRIQQVVRGDSAAYFCASSFGGSSYEQYFGPGTRLTVT.

This clone was detected a few times. J is TRBJ2-3 and V is TRBV2, with 12 positions matching TRBD2. The CDR3 is 17 residues long. The V and J ends lost 8 bases and 3 bases, in that order; junction bases with no gene match: 12. In germline, CDR1 is SNHLY, CDR2 FYNNEI. In DNA, the CDR3 is TGTGCCAGCCTACTAGCGGGGGGCCTCGGATCAACAGATACGCAGTATTTT. It encodes CASLLAGGLGSTDTQYF.

The CDR3 sequence is CASSSDRTYEQYF. In DNA, the CDR3 is TGTGCCAGCAGCTCAGACAGAACTTACGAGCAGTACTTC. V usage is TRBV9 and J usage is TRBJ2-7, with a weak D call TRBD1 (5 bases). The V gene's germline CDR1 is SGDLS and CDR2 YYNGEE. V was trimmed by 4 bases and J by 4 bases, leaving 12 bases between them. The CDR3 extends over 13 amino acids.

The chain carries TRBV28 and TRBJ1-3, with D perhaps TRBD1 (5 bases). The CDR3 length is 17 residues. The V gene's germline CDR1 is MDHEN and CDR2 SYDVKM. V was clipped by 4 bases and J by 0 bases, with 16 bases between them. CDR3 in DNA: TGTGCCAGCAGTTCCTTGGGACGTGTCCTCTCTGGAAACACCATATATTTT. It translates to CASSSLGRVLSGNTIYF.

The rearrangement links TRBV19 to TRBJ2-5; tentatively, D is TRBD1 or TRBD2 (6 bases each). The end of the DNA fits TRBJ2-7 better, so the J call may be wrong. The length of the CDR3 is 15 residues. The germline V gene encodes CDR1 LNHDA and CDR2 SQIVND (reference sequence). CDR3 region: CASSTHKKGGYEQYF. CDR3 bases: TGTGCCAGTAGTACCCACAAGAAGGGGGGATACGAGCAGTACTTC.

V and J are TRBV30 and TRBJ1-2, with D possibly matching TRBD1 (5 bases). This CDR3 contains 13 residues. V lost 4 bases and J lost 0, with 9 bases in between. From germline, CDR1 is GTSNPN and CDR2 SVGIG (reference sequence). CDR3 coding DNA: TGTGCCTGGATCCCAGGGACTAACTATGGCTACACCTTC. This encodes CAWIPGTNYGYTF.

The CDR3 is CASPSQGLYEQYF. In DNA form, the CDR3 reads TGTGCCAGCCCTTCTCAGGGTCTCTACGAGCAGTACTTC. The chain joins TRBV6-4 to TRBJ2-7; tentatively, D is TRBD1 (5 bases). The germline gives CDR1 MRHNA, CDR2 SNTAGT. The CDR3 runs 13 residues. V lost 8 bases, J lost 3 bases, and 14 bases lay in between.

This clone was found a few times. The chain has TRBV10-3 and TRBJ1-4; 10 positions match TRBD1. This CDR3 contains 14 residues. After removal of 3 bases from V and 7 bases from J, the junction contained 2 bases not matched to a gene. Germline V gives CDR1 ENHRY, CDR2 SYGVKD. CDR3 sequence: CAISDGTGVEKLFF. Written as DNA, the CDR3 is TGTGCCATCAGTGACGGGACAGGGGTTGAAAAACTGTTTTTT.

The V gene is TRBV28, the J gene TRBJ1-5; D uncertain. CDR3 length: 12 residues. From germline, CDR1 is MDHEN and CDR2 SYDVKM. V gave up 5 bases and J gave up 5 bases, with 7 bases separating them. The CDR3 DNA sequence: TGTGCCAGCAGTGCCAGAGATCAGCCCCAGCATTTT. Its translation is CASSARDQPQHF.

This rearrangement joins TRBV19 to TRBJ1-1, with D perhaps matching TRBD1 (6 bases). Germline V gene data show CDR1 as LNHDA and CDR2 as SQIVND (reference sequence). Deletions cut 6 bases from V and 1 base from J, with 15 bases between. CDR3 size: 15 residues. The CDR3 spells CASRWGQGTNTEAFF. CDR3 DNA sequence: TGTGCCAGTAGGTGGGGTCAGGGGACGAACACTGAAGCTTTCTTT. The variable domain in full, completed from reference TRBV19 and TRBJ1-1, reads DGGITQSPKYLFRKEGQNVTLSCEQNLNHDAMYWYRQDPGQGLRLIYYSQIVNDFQKGDIAEGYSVSREKKESFPLTVTSAQKNPTAFYLCASRWGQGTNTEAFFGQGTRLTVV.

This clone was picked up one time. The V and J genes are TRBV28 and TRBJ2-2; tentatively, D is TRBD2 (6 bases). The V end was cut by 5 bases, the J end by 0 bases, with 16 bases between. CDR1 is MDHEN and CDR2 is SYDVKM in the germline V gene. The CDR3 runs to 17 residues. CDR3 sequence (DNA): TGTGCCAGCAGTCCCCGTCCCGGAGGGGCGAACACCGGGGAGCTGTTTTTT. Translating gives CASSPRPGGANTGELFF.

This chain uses TRBV29-1 with TRBJ1-2; TRBD1 agrees at 9 bases. The germline V gene has CDR1 SQVTM and CDR2 ANQGSEA. The CDR3 spans 12 residues. Germline trimming cut 6 bases from V and 13 bases from J; bases unmatched to any gene: 12. CDR3 protein: CSVWEITGGGTF. CDR3 sequence (DNA): TGCAGCGTCTGGGAAATTACAGGGGGCGGCACCTTC.

The rearrangement links TRBV5-6 to TRBJ2-5, with D possibly matching TRBD1 (6 bases). CDR1 is SGHDT, CDR2 YYEEEE, per germline. V was shortened by 0 bases and J by 4 bases, with 10 bases between the two germline ends. The CDR3 consists of 14 residues. CDR3 DNA: TGTGCCAGCAGCTTGGGCAGGGGCGGAGAGACCCAGTACTTC. Encoded protein: CASSLGRGGETQYF.